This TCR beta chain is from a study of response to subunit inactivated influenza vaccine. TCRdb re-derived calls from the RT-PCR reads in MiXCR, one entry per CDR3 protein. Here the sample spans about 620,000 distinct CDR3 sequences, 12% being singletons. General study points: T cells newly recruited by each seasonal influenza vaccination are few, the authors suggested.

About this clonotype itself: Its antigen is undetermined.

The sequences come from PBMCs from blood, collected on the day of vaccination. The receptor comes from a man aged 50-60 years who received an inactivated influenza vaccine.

CDR3 nucleotides: TGTGCCAGCAGCTTAGCAGCGAACATGAACACTGAAGCTTTCTTT. Translation gives CASSLAANMNTEAFF. The chain employs TRBV7-8 and TRBJ1-1; D is ambiguous. The CDR3 is made up of 15 amino acids. V was clipped by 0 bases and J by 0 bases, with 8 bases between them. Looked up from germline, CDR1 is SGHVS and CDR2 is FQNEAQ.